The text below deals with one T cell receptor beta chain. This sample was taken from a study of blood T cell repertoires in COVID-19. Across the whole study: COVID-19 samples, acute and convalescent, were from the United States, Italy and Spain. Sample material is recorded as cDNA or gDNA derived from T cells, B-cell-depleted T cells, or PBMCs.

Followed longitudinally, the Seattle patients had been enrolled during active infection. The V end lost 5 bases, the J end lost 4 bases, and 11 bases lay between the germline ends. This CDR3 has 13 amino acids. Germline V lookup: CDR1 MNHEY, CDR2 SMNVEV (reference sequence). Original methodology: Counts of nucleated cells, estimated from reference gene primer amplification, were obtained. The repertoire was sequenced with immunoSEQ multiplex PCR; TCRdb's copy has only in-frame clones and lacks some. Clonal size and the V and J genes are those of that table, whereas D and trimming came from the DNA. The repertoire has around 300,000 clones, around 89% of them found once; the top ten carry approximately 1.8%.

The sequenced material came from peripheral blood. The clonotype originates from a woman in her thirties with COVID-19, enrolled during active disease. The V gene is TRBV27, the J gene TRBJ1-1; D gene uncertain. The chain's CDR3 is CASSRNTPTEAFF. The CDR3 nucleotides read TGTGCCAGCAGTCGCAACACCCCCACTGAAGCTTTCTTT.